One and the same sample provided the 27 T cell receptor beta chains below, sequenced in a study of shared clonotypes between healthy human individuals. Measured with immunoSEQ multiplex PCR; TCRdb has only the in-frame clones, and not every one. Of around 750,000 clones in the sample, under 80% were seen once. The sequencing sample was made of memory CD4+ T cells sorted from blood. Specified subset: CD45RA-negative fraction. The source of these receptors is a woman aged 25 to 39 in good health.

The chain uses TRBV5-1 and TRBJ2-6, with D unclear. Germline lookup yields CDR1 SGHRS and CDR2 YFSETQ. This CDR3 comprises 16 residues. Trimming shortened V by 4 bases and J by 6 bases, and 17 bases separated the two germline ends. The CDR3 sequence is CASSPTTASEANVLTF. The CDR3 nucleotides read TGCGCCAGCAGCCCAACCACAGCCTCGGAGGCCAACGTCCTGACTTTC.

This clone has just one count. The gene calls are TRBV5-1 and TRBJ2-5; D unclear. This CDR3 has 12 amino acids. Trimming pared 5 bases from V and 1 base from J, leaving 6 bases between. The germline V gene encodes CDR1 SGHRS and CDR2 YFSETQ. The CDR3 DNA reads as TGCGCCAGCAGAGGCGGCCAAGAGACCCAGTACTTC. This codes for CASRGGQETQYF.

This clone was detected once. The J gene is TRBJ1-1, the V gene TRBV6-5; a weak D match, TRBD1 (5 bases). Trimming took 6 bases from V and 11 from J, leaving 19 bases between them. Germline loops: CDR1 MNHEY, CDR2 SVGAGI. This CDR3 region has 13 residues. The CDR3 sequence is CASSPDDRSLAFF. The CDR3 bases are TGTGCCAGCAGCCCAGATGACAGATCGTTGGCTTTCTTT.

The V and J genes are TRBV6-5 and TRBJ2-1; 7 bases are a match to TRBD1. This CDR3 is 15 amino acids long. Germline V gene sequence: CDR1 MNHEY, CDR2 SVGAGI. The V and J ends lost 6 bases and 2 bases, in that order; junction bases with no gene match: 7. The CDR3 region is CASSRTGTAYNEQFF. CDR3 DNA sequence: TGTGCCAGCAGCCGAACCGGGACAGCCTACAATGAGCAGTTCTTC.

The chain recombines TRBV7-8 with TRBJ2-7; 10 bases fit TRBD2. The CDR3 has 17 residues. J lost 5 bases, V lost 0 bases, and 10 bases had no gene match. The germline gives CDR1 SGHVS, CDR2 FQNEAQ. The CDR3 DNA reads TGTGCCAGCAGCTTAGCTTTAGCGGGAGGTTCTTTCGACGAGCAGTACTTC. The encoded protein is CASSLALAGGSFDEQYF.

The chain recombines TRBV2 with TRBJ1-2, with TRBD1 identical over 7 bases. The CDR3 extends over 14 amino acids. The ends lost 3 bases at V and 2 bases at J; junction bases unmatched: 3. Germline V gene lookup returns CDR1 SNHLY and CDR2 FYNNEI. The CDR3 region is CASSDAGGNYGYTF. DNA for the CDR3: TGTGCCAGCAGTGACGCAGGGGGAAACTATGGCTACACCTTC.

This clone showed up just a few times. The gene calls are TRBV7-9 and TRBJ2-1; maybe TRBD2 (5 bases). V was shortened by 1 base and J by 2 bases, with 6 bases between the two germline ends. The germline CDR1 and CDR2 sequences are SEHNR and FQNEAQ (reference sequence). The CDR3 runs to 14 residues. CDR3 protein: CASSLGGPYNEQFF. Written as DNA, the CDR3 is TGTGCCAGCAGCTTAGGCGGGCCCTACAATGAGCAGTTCTTC.

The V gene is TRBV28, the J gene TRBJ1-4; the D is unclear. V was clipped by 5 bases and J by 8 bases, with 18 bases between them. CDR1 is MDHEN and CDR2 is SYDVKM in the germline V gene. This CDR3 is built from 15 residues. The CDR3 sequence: CASSPWTPNPEKLFF. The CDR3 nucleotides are TGTGCCAGCAGTCCCTGGACGCCTAACCCAGAAAAACTGTTTTTT.

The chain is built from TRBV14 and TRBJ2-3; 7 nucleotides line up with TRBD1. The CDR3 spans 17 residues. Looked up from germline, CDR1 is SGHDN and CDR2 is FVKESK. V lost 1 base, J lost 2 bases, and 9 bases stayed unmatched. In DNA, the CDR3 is TGTGCCAGCAGCCAAGGTAGAAGGGGGCCTTTCACAGATACGCAGTATTTT. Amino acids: CASSQGRRGPFTDTQYF. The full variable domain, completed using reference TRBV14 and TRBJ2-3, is EAGVTQFPSHSVIEKGQTVTLRCDPISGHDNLYWYRRVMGKEIKFLLHFVKESKQDESGMPNNRFLAERTGGTYSTLKVQPAELEDSGVYFCASSQGRRGPFTDTQYFGPGTRLTVL.

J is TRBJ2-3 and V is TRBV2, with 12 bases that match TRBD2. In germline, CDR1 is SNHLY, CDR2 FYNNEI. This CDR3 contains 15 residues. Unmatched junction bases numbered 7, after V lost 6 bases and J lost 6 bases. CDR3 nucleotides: TGTGCCAGCAGGCCGACTAGCGGGAGATATGATACGCAGTATTTT. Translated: CASRPTSGRYDTQYF. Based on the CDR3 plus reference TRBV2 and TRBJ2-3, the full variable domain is EPEVTQTPSHQVTQMGQEVILRCVPISNHLYFYWYRQILGQKVEFLVSFYNNEISEKSEIFDDQFSVERPDGSNFTLKIRSTKLEDSAMYFCASRPTSGRYDTQYFGPGTRLTVL.

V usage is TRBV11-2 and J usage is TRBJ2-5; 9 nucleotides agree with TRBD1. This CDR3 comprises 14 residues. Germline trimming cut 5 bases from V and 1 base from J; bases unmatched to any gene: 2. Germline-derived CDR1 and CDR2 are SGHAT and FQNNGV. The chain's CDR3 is CASSQDRGQETQYF. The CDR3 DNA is TGTGCCAGCAGCCAGGACAGGGGCCAAGAGACCCAGTACTTC.

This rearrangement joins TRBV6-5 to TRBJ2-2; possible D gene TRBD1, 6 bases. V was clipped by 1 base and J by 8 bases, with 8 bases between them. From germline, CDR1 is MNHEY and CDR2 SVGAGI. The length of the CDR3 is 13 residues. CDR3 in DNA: TGTGCCAGCAGTTACTTGACAGGAGGGGAGCTGTTTTTT. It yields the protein CASSYLTGGELFF.

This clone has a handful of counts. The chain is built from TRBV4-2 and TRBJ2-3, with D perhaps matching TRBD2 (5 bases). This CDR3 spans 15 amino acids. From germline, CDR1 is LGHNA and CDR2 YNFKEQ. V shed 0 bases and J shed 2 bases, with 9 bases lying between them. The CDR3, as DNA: TGTGCCAGCAGCCAAGATCGCGGACTCACAGATACGCAGTATTTT. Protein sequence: CASSQDRGLTDTQYF.

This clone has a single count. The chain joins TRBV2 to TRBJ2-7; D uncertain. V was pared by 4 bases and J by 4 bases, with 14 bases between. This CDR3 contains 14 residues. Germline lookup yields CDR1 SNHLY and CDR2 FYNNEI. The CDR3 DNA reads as TGTGCCAGCAGTGCTTCCTTATCCCTATACGAGCAGTACTTC. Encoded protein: CASSASLSLYEQYF. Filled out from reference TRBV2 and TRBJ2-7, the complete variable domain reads EPEVTQTPSHQVTQMGQEVILRCVPISNHLYFYWYRQILGQKVEFLVSFYNNEISEKSEIFDDQFSVERPDGSNFTLKIRSTKLEDSAMYFCASSASLSLYEQYFGPGTRLTVT.

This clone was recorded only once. The CDR3 here is CASSIYSGDYEQYF. DNA of the CDR3: TGTGCCAGCAGTATATATAGCGGGGACTACGAGCAGTACTTC. V is TRBV5-4 and J is TRBJ2-7; 8 bases align to TRBD2. CDR3 length: 14 residues. Trimming at V came to 5 bases and at J to 3 bases, leaving 7 bases not matched to a gene. Germline lookup yields CDR1 SGHNT and CDR2 YYREEE (reference sequence).

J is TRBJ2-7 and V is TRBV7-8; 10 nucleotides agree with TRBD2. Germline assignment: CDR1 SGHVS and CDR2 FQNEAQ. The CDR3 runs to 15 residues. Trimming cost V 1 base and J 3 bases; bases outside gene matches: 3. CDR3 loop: CASSLGTSGIYEQYF. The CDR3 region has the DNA TGTGCCAGCAGCTTAGGCACTAGCGGGATCTACGAGCAGTACTTC.

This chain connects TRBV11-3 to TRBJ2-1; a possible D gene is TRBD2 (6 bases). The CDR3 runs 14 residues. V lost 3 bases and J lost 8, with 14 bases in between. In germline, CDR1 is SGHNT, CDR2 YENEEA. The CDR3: CASSFRGITDEQFF. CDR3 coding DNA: TGTGCCAGCAGCTTCCGCGGGATTACGGATGAGCAGTTCTTC.

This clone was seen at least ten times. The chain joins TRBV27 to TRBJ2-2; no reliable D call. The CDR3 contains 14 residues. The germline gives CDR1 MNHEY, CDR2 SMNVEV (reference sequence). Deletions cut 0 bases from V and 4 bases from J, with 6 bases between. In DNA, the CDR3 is TGTGCCAGCAGTTTATCGTATGCCACCGGGGAGCTGTTTTTT. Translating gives CASSLSYATGELFF.

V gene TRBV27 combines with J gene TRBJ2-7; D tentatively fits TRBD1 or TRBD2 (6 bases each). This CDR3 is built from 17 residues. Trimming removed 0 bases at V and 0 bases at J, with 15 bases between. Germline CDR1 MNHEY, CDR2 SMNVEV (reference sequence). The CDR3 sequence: CASSLSRGTIPSYEQYF. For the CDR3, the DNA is TGTGCCAGCAGTTTATCCCGGGGGACAATTCCCTCCTACGAGCAGTACTTC.

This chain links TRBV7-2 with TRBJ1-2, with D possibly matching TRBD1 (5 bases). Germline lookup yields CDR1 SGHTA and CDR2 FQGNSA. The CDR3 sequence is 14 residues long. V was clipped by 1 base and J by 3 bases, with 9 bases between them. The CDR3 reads CASSLDGTDYGYTF. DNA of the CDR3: TGTGCCAGCAGCTTAGACGGGACTGACTATGGCTACACCTTC.

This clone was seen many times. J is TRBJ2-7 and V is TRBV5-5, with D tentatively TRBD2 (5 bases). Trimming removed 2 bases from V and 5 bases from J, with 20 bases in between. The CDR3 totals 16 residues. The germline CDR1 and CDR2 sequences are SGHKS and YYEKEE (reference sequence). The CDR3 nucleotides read TGTGCCAGCAGCTTAATTCTCCGGGCCAGGAGGAACGAGCAGTACTTC. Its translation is CASSLILRARRNEQYF.

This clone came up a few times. The CDR3 DNA reads as TGTGCCAGCAGCCCGGCGGGCGCGCCCTCCTACAATGAGCAGTTCTTC. It specifies CASSPAGAPSYNEQFF. The chain combines TRBV7-8 with TRBJ2-1; possible D gene TRBD2, 5 bases. This CDR3 contains 16 residues. Trimming took off 5 bases at V and 0 bases at J, with 14 bases between the two ends. Germline V CDR1 and CDR2: SGHVS, FQNEAQ.

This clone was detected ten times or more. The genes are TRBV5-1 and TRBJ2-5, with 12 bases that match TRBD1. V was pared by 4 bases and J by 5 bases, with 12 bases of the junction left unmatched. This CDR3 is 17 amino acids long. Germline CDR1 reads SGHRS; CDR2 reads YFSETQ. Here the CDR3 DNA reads TGCGCCAGCAGCGTTGGGACAGGGGGCGAACTGGGGGAGACCCAGTACTTC. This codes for CASSVGTGGELGETQYF.

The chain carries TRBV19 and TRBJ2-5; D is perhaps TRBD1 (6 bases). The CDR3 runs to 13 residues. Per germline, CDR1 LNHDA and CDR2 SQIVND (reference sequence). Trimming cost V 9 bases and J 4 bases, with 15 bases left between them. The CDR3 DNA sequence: TGTGCCAGGACCCAACAGGGACGAGAGACCCAGTACTTC. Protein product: CARTQQGRETQYF.

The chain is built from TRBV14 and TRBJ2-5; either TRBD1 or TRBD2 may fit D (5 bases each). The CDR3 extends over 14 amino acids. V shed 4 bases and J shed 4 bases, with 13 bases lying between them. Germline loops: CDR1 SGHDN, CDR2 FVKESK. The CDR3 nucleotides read TGTGCCAGCAGCCCCGGGACGCTCGGAGAGACCCAGTACTTC. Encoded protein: CASSPGTLGETQYF.

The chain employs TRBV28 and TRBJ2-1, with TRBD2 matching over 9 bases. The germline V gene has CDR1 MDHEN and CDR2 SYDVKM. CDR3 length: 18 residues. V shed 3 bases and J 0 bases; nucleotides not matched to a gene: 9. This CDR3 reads CASSFLPTSGSSYNEQFF. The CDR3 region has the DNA TGTGCCAGCAGTTTTCTACCGACTAGCGGCAGCTCCTACAATGAGCAGTTCTTC.

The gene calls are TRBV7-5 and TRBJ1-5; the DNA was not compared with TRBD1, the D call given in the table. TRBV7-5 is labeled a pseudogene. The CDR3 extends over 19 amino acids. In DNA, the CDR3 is TGTGTCAGAAGCGTTCGACAGGGGGCGCTCAATTGGAGCAATCAGCCCCAGCATTTT. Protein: CVRSVRQGALNWSNQPQHF.